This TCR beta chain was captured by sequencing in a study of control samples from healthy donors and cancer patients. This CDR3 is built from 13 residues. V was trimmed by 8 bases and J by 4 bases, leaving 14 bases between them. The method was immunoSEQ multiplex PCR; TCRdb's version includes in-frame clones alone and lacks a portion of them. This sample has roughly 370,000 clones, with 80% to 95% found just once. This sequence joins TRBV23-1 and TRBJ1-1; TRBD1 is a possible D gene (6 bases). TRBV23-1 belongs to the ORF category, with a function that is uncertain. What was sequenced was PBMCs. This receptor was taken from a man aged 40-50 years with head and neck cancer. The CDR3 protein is CASYTGIGTEAFF. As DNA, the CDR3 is TGCGCCAGCTACACAGGGATTGGCACTGAAGCTTTCTTT.